A selection of T cell receptor beta chains follows, all from one sample in a study of T cell responses to AZD1222 COVID-19 vaccine. The assay was immunoSEQ multiplex PCR, and TCRdb's table has in-frame clones only and misses some. There are 200,000 to 250,000 clones in the sample; approximately 94% occur only once, and around 1.7% lies in the top ten. The sequences come from peripheral blood, collected 28 days after the second dose of the MenACWY control vaccine. The receptor set was obtained from an adult who received the MenACWY meningococcal vaccine as a control. Each CDR3 is given with its conserved first and last residue. The order of the fields is V gene, J gene, CDR3 length, clone size, D gene, CDR3 protein, CDR3 DNA. The D gene is left open where the match is weak. Clone sizes are given selectively: once, few, many, or a class where the clone is expanded.

v_gene: TRBV5-1
j_gene: TRBJ2-5
len: 12
abundance: NA
d_gene: NA
CDR3aa: CASSFDIETQYF
CDR3nt: TGCGCCAGCAGCTTTGACATAGAGACCCAGTACTTC

v_gene: TRBV6-5
j_gene: TRBJ2-3
len: 14
abundance: NA
d_gene: TRBD1
CDR3aa: CASSSGGHTDTQYF
CDR3nt: TGTGCCAGCAGCTCAGGGGGCCACACAGATACGCAGTATTTT

v_gene: TRBV12-3/TRBV12-4
j_gene: TRBJ1-5
len: 13
abundance: NA
d_gene: NA
CDR3aa: CASSSQGSGPQHF
CDR3nt: TGTGCCAGCAGTTCTCAGGGGAGTGGGCCCCAGCATTTT

v_gene: TRBV27
j_gene: TRBJ2-6
len: 19
abundance: NA
d_gene: TRBD1
CDR3aa: CASSFEGTGAFSGANVLTF
CDR3nt: TGTGCCAGCAGTTTCGAAGGGACAGGGGCTTTCTCTGGGGCCAACGTCCTGACTTTC

v_gene: TRBV28
j_gene: TRBJ1-6
len: 15
abundance: NA
d_gene: TRBD1
CDR3aa: CASSSPGQGDSPLHF
CDR3nt: TGTGCCAGCAGTTCCCCGGGACAGGGCGATTCACCCCTCCACTTT

v_gene: TRBV5-1
j_gene: TRBJ2-2
len: 15
abundance: NA
d_gene: NA
CDR3aa: CASSQDTSNTGELFF
CDR3nt: TGCGCCAGCAGCCAGGACACATCGAACACCGGGGAGCTGTTTTTT

v_gene: TRBV25-1
j_gene: TRBJ2-7
len: 14
abundance: NA
d_gene: TRBD1
CDR3aa: CASRAGTGVYEQYF
CDR3nt: TGTGCCAGCAGAGCCGGGACAGGGGTCTACGAGCAGTACTTC

v_gene: TRBV6-6
j_gene: TRBJ2-1
len: 16
abundance: once
d_gene: TRBD2
CDR3aa: CASSRTSGSSYNEQFF
CDR3nt: TGTGCCAGCAGTCGAACTAGCGGGAGCTCCTACAATGAGCAGTTCTTC

v_gene: TRBV20-1
j_gene: TRBJ2-5
len: 14
abundance: NA
d_gene: TRBD2
CDR3aa: CSASSLAFQETQYF
CDR3nt: TGCAGTGCTAGTTCACTAGCGTTCCAAGAGACCCAGTACTTC

v_gene: TRBV6-2/TRBV6-3
j_gene: TRBJ2-2
len: 15
abundance: once
d_gene: NA
CDR3aa: CASSYNVAGPGELFF
CDR3nt: TGTGCCAGCAGTTACAACGTGGCGGGCCCCGGGGAGCTGTTTTTT

v_gene: TRBV27
j_gene: TRBJ1-6
len: 14
abundance: few
d_gene: NA
CDR3aa: CASRPPGYNSPLHF
CDR3nt: TGTGCCAGCCGACCCCCCGGTTATAATTCACCCCTCCACTTT

v_gene: TRBV3-1/TRBV3-2
j_gene: TRBJ1-1
len: 13
abundance: NA
d_gene: NA
CDR3aa: CASISDSRAEAFF
CDR3nt: TGTGCCAGCATCTCAGACAGCCGGGCTGAAGCTTTCTTT

v_gene: TRBV21-1
j_gene: TRBJ1-4
len: 15
abundance: NA
d_gene: NA
CDR3aa: CASSTRQRPGEKLFF
CDR3nt: TGTGCCAGCAGCACTCGACAGCGGCCGGGGGAAAAACTGTTTTTT

v_gene: TRBV6-1
j_gene: TRBJ1-2
len: 15
abundance: NA
d_gene: TRBD1
CDR3aa: CASSERDRGFSGYTF
CDR3nt: TGTGCCAGCAGTGAAAGGGACAGGGGGTTCTCTGGCTACACCTTC

v_gene: TRBV9
j_gene: TRBJ2-1
len: 13
abundance: NA
d_gene: NA
CDR3aa: CASSVTLELEQFF
CDR3nt: TGTGCCAGCAGCGTGACACTCGAGTTAGAGCAGTTCTTC

v_gene: TRBV6-1
j_gene: TRBJ1-1
len: 14
abundance: NA
d_gene: NA
CDR3aa: CASSEVVLGSGVFF
CDR3nt: TGTGCCAGCAGTGAAGTCGTATTGGGCAGTGGAGTTTTCTTT

v_gene: TRBV2
j_gene: TRBJ1-6
len: 13
abundance: NA
d_gene: NA
CDR3aa: CASTGRRNSPLHF
CDR3nt: TGTGCCAGCACCGGAAGACGGAATTCACCCCTCCACTTT

v_gene: TRBV6-5
j_gene: TRBJ2-1
len: 14
abundance: NA
d_gene: NA
CDR3aa: CASSYGAASPEQFF
CDR3nt: TGTGCCAGCAGTTACGGCGCAGCTTCTCCTGAGCAGTTCTTC

v_gene: TRBV6-6
j_gene: TRBJ2-7
len: 17
abundance: NA
d_gene: TRBD2
CDR3aa: CASSRLAGGTPSYEQYF
CDR3nt: TGTGCCAGCAGTCGACTAGCGGGGGGGACTCCCTCCTACGAGCAGTACTTC

v_gene: TRBV27
j_gene: TRBJ1-2
len: 13
abundance: NA
d_gene: NA
CDR3aa: CASSLTDNYGYTF
CDR3nt: TGTGCCAGCAGTTTGACAGACAACTATGGCTACACCTTC

v_gene: TRBV9
j_gene: TRBJ1-5
len: 15
abundance: NA
d_gene: NA
CDR3aa: CASSVAVYSNQPQHF
CDR3nt: TGTGCCAGCAGCGTCGCAGTCTATAGCAATCAGCCCCAGCATTTT

v_gene: TRBV28
j_gene: TRBJ2-4
len: 16
abundance: NA
d_gene: TRBD2
CDR3aa: CASSPKAAGGKNIQYF
CDR3nt: TGTGCCAGCAGCCCGAAGGCAGCGGGGGGGAAAAACATTCAGTACTTC

v_gene: TRBV19
j_gene: TRBJ1-3
len: 14
abundance: NA
d_gene: NA
CDR3aa: CAASSSLSGNTIYF
CDR3nt: TGTGCCGCATCGAGCTCCCTCTCTGGAAACACCATATATTTT

v_gene: TRBV19
j_gene: TRBJ1-4
len: 12
abundance: NA
d_gene: TRBD1
CDR3aa: CASNRGREKLFF
CDR3nt: TGTGCCAGTAACAGGGGTCGTGAAAAACTGTTTTTT

v_gene: TRBV3-1/TRBV3-2
j_gene: TRBJ1-4
len: 13
abundance: NA
d_gene: TRBD1
CDR3aa: CASSSQGYEKLFF
CDR3nt: TGTGCCAGCAGCTCACAGGGGTATGAAAAACTGTTTTTT

v_gene: TRBV11-2
j_gene: TRBJ1-6
len: 18
abundance: NA
d_gene: NA
CDR3aa: CASSSNRAASSYNSPLHF
CDR3nt: TGTGCCAGCAGCTCCAACCGGGCCGCTAGCTCCTATAATTCACCCCTCCACTTT